This T cell receptor beta chain stems from a study of cytomegalovirus exposure and HLA in healthy donors. CDR1 and CDR2 (germline): ENHRY, SYGVKD. This CDR3 comprises 14 residues. The V end was cut by 10 bases, the J end by 3 bases, with 18 bases between. Both 60 Vbeta primers and 13 Jbeta primers went into the PCR. Only in-frame clones appear in the TCRdb table, and some are missing; sequencing was by immunoSEQ multiplex PCR. The profile shows over 120,000 clones, around 82% of them singletons. The chain links TRBV10-3 to TRBJ1-2; the D gene is possibly TRBD1 (6 bases). The source material was PBMCs. The clonotype comes from a female donor in good health and CMV-seronegative. The CDR3 region has the DNA TGTGCCACCAGCTCCCAGGGGCTGCACTATGGCTACACCTTC. As protein: CATSSQGLHYGYTF.